This entry lists 2 T cell receptor beta chains sequenced from one sample in a study of blood T cell repertoires in COVID-19. Data came from immunoSEQ multiplex PCR; TCRdb stores just in-frame clones and leaves some out. The profile shows under 400,000 clones, around 87% of them singletons. The source material was PBMCs or T cells enriched from blood (not recorded which). The receptors stem from a man aged 35 to 55 in a cohort exposed to, infected with or recovered from COVID-19 (not recorded which).

This clone was detected only a few times. Other DNA sequences in this specimen translate into the identical CDR3. CDR3 nucleotides: TGTGCCAGCAGTTTATCGGGAGACAATGAGCAGTTCTTC. Protein sequence: CASSLSGDNEQFF. V is TRBV27 and J is TRBJ2-1, with D maybe TRBD2 (5 bases). V was cut by 0 bases and J by 5 bases, with 5 bases left in between. Germline V lookup: CDR1 MNHEY, CDR2 SMNVEV (reference sequence). The CDR3 is 13 amino acids.

V and J are TRBV12-5 and TRBJ2-7; 10 nucleotides line up with TRBD2. Germline loops: CDR1 LGHNT, CDR2 FRNRAP. J lost 2 bases, V lost 4 bases, and 8 bases had no gene match. This CDR3 is 16 amino acids long. CDR3 in amino acids: CASGSQAGGHTYEQYF. The DNA for the CDR3 is TGTGCTAGTGGTTCGCAAGCGGGAGGGCACACCTACGAGCAGTACTTC. Supplemented by reference TRBV12-5 and TRBJ2-7, the full variable domain reads DARVTQTPRHKVTEMGQEVTMRCQPILGHNTVFWYRQTMMQGLELLAYFRNRAPLDDSGMPKDRFSAEMPDATLATLKIQPSEPRDSAVYFCASGSQAGGHTYEQYFGPGTRLTVT.